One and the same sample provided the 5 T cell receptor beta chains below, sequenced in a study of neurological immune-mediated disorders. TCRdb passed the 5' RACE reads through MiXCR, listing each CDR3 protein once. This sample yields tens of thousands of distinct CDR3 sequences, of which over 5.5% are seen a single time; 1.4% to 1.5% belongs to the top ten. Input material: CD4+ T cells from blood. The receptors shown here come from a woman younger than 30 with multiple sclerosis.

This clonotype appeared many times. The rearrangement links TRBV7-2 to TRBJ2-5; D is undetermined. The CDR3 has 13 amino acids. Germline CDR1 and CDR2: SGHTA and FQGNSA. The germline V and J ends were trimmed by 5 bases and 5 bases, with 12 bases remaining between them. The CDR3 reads CASSRLFRETQYF. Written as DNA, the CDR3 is TGTGCCAGCAGCCGCCTATTTCGGGAGACCCAGTACTTC.

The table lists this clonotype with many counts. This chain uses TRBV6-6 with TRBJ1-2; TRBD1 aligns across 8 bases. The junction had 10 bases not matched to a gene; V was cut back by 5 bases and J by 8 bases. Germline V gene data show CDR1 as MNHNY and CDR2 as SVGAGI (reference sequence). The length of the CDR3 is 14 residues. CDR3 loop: CASSVTGQVGGYTF. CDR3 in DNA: TGTGCCAGCAGTGTAACGGGACAGGTTGGAGGCTACACCTTC.

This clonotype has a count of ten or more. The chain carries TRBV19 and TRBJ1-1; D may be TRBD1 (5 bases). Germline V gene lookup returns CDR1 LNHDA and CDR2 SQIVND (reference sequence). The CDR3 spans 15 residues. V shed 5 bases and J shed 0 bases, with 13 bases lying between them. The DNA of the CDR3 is TGTGCCAGTAGTCCGAGCAAGGGGTTGAACACTGAAGCTTTCTTT. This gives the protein CASSPSKGLNTEAFF.

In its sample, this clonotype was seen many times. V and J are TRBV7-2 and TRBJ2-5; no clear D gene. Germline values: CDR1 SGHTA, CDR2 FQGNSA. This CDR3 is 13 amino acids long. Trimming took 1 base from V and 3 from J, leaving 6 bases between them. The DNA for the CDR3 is TGTGCCAGCAGCTTAGACTTCAAAGAGACCCAGTACTTC. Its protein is CASSLDFKETQYF.

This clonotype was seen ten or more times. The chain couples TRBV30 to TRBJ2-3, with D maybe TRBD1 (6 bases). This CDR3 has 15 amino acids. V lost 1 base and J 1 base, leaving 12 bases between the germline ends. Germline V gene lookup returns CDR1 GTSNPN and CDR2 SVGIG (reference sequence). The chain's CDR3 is CAWSENRDRTDTQYF. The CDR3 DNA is TGTGCCTGGAGTGAAAACAGGGATCGCACAGATACGCAGTATTTT.